This T cell receptor beta chain emerged from a study of blood T cell repertoires in COVID-19. Study-wide context: Samples came from the United States, Italy and Spain, spanning acute and convalescent COVID-19. The analysed material was cDNA or gDNA that came from T cells, B-cell-depleted T cells, or PBMCs.

Per the authors' pipeline: Reference gene primer amplification in the assay estimated nucleated cell counts. Profiling relied on immunoSEQ multiplex PCR, and the TCRdb table lists in-frame clones only, not all of them. The V and J calls and clone size are taken from that table; D and trimming were inferred from the DNA. The sample lists 200,000 to 250,000 clones; almost 85% were seen once. One Seattle source followed patients from active infection through their disease course. In germline, CDR1 is SGHTA, CDR2 FQGTGA. With 2 bases removed from V and 5 bases from J, the gap between germline ends came to 13 bases. The CDR3 contains 15 residues.

The sequenced material came from peripheral blood. The chain has TRBV7-3 and TRBJ1-5, with D maybe TRBD1 (5 bases). The source of this sequence is an older woman with COVID-19, enrolled during active disease. The CDR3: CASSLVAGSDQPQHF. In DNA, the CDR3 is TGTGCCAGCAGCTTAGTAGCAGGGTCGGATCAGCCCCAGCATTTT.